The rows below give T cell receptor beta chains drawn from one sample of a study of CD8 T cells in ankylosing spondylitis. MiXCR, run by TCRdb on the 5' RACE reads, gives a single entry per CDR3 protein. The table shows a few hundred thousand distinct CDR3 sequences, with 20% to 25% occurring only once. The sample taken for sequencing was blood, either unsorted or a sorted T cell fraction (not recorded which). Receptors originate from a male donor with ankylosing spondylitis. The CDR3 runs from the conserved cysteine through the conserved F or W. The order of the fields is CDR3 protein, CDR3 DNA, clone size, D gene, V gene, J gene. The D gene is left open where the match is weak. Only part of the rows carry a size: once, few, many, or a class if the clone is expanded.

CDR3aa: CATSRDLRDQETQYF; CDR3nt: TGTGCCACCAGCAGAGATCTCAGAGATCAAGAGACCCAGTACTTC; abundance: NA; d_gene: NA; v_gene: TRBV15; j_gene: TRBJ2-5
CDR3aa: CASSLNVLNANTGELFF; CDR3nt: TGTGCCAGCAGCTTGAATGTACTAAACGCGAACACCGGGGAGCTGTTTTTT; abundance: many; d_gene: NA; v_gene: TRBV11-1; j_gene: TRBJ2-2
CDR3aa: CSVHRGVNTEAFF; CDR3nt: TGCAGCGTCCACAGGGGGGTGAACACTGAAGCTTTCTTT; abundance: many; d_gene: TRBD1; v_gene: TRBV29-1; j_gene: TRBJ1-1
CDR3aa: CSGARSPPTDTQYF; CDR3nt: TGCAGCGGGGCTCGGTCCCCTCCCACAGATACGCAGTATTTT; abundance: few; d_gene: NA; v_gene: TRBV29-1; j_gene: TRBJ2-3
CDR3aa: CASSQDSRTVSGNTIYF; CDR3nt: TGTGCCAGCAGCCAAGATTCCCGCACCGTCTCTGGAAACACCATATATTTT; abundance: many; d_gene: NA; v_gene: TRBV4-2; j_gene: TRBJ1-3
CDR3aa: CASSQVASAGGTDTQYF; CDR3nt: TGTGCCAGCAGCCAAGTAGCCTCGGCGGGGGGCACAGATACGCAGTATTTT; abundance: many; d_gene: TRBD2; v_gene: TRBV4-2; j_gene: TRBJ2-3
CDR3aa: CASRFTGTNTGELFF; CDR3nt: TGTGCCAGCAGATTTACAGGGACAAACACCGGGGAGCTGTTTTTT; abundance: few; d_gene: NA; v_gene: TRBV7-2; j_gene: TRBJ2-2
CDR3aa: CASSQRTEQFF; CDR3nt: TGTGCCAGCAGTCAAAGAACTGAGCAGTTCTTC; abundance: NA; d_gene: NA; v_gene: TRBV12-3/TRBV12-4; j_gene: TRBJ2-1
CDR3aa: CASSPVLRTGTYEQYF; CDR3nt: TGTGCCAGCAGCCCAGTACTTAGGACAGGTACCTACGAGCAGTACTTC; abundance: few; d_gene: TRBD1; v_gene: TRBV7-9; j_gene: TRBJ2-7
CDR3aa: CASSSAEGIAITDTQYF; CDR3nt: TGTGCCAGCAGTAGTGCGGAGGGGATTGCAATCACAGATACGCAGTATTTT; abundance: few; d_gene: NA; v_gene: TRBV5-5; j_gene: TRBJ2-3
CDR3aa: CASSERQGPFYEQYF; CDR3nt: TGTGCCAGCAGCGAACGCCAGGGGCCGTTCTACGAGCAGTACTTC; abundance: many; d_gene: NA; v_gene: TRBV7-9; j_gene: TRBJ2-7
CDR3aa: CASSSRWDSSNTGELFF; CDR3nt: TGTGCCAGCAGCTCACGATGGGACAGCTCGAACACCGGGGAGCTGTTTTTT; abundance: NA; d_gene: TRBD1; v_gene: TRBV7-8; j_gene: TRBJ2-2
CDR3aa: CASSLERQQPQHF; CDR3nt: TGTGCCAGCAGCTTAGAACGGCAGCAGCCCCAGCATTTT; abundance: few; d_gene: NA; v_gene: TRBV11-2; j_gene: TRBJ1-5
CDR3aa: CSAGGIDNEQFF; CDR3nt: TGCAGTGCGGGGGGAATCGACAATGAGCAGTTCTTC; abundance: few; d_gene: NA; v_gene: TRBV20-1; j_gene: TRBJ2-1
CDR3aa: CASTQPEVMGTDTQYF; CDR3nt: TGTGCCAGCACCCAACCCGAGGTTATGGGCACAGATACGCAGTATTTT; abundance: NA; d_gene: NA; v_gene: TRBV28; j_gene: TRBJ2-3
CDR3aa: CAISESDARVRETQYF; CDR3nt: TGTGCCATCAGTGAGTCGGATGCCAGGGTGAGGGAGACCCAGTACTTC; abundance: few; d_gene: NA; v_gene: TRBV10-3; j_gene: TRBJ2-5
CDR3aa: CASSYPGLDEQFF; CDR3nt: TGTGCCAGCAGTTACCCAGGGCTGGATGAGCAGTTCTTC; abundance: NA; d_gene: NA; v_gene: TRBV6-2/TRBV6-3; j_gene: TRBJ2-1
CDR3aa: CATPRVRINGTGQETQYF; CDR3nt: TGTGCCACCCCTCGGGTTCGGATAAATGGGACAGGGCAAGAGACCCAGTACTTC; abundance: NA; d_gene: TRBD1; v_gene: TRBV19; j_gene: TRBJ2-5
CDR3aa: CASSLSGQVLDNEQFF; CDR3nt: TGCGCCAGCAGCTTGTCAGGTCAGGTTCTGGACAATGAGCAGTTCTTC; abundance: few; d_gene: NA; v_gene: TRBV5-1; j_gene: TRBJ2-1
CDR3aa: CASSLFLGAYNEQFF; CDR3nt: TGTGCCAGCAGTTTATTCCTGGGAGCCTACAATGAGCAGTTCTTC; abundance: NA; d_gene: NA; v_gene: TRBV12-3/TRBV12-4; j_gene: TRBJ2-1
CDR3aa: CAISETLTNTGELFF; CDR3nt: TGTGCCATCAGTGAGACCTTAACAAACACCGGGGAGCTGTTTTTT; abundance: NA; d_gene: NA; v_gene: TRBV10-3; j_gene: TRBJ2-2
CDR3aa: CSAKGLAGVEQFF; CDR3nt: TGCAGTGCTAAGGGACTAGCGGGAGTTGAGCAGTTCTTC; abundance: few; d_gene: TRBD2; v_gene: TRBV20-1; j_gene: TRBJ2-1
CDR3aa: CASSLVAGASEQYF; CDR3nt: TGTGCCAGCAGTTTGGTAGCGGGGGCCTCAGAGCAGTACTTC; abundance: NA; d_gene: TRBD2; v_gene: TRBV12-3/TRBV12-4; j_gene: TRBJ2-7
CDR3aa: CASSGPGFKGGETQYF; CDR3nt: TGTGCCAGCAGCGGGCCCGGTTTCAAGGGGGGAGAGACCCAGTACTTC; abundance: NA; d_gene: NA; v_gene: TRBV5-4; j_gene: TRBJ2-5
CDR3aa: CASSLVDRDYEQYF; CDR3nt: TGTGCCAGCAGCTTAGTGGACAGGGACTACGAGCAGTACTTC; abundance: NA; d_gene: TRBD1; v_gene: TRBV7-8; j_gene: TRBJ2-7
CDR3aa: CASSRDYTYGYTF; CDR3nt: TGTGCCAGCAGCCGAGATTATACCTATGGCTACACCTTC; abundance: few; d_gene: NA; v_gene: TRBV11-2; j_gene: TRBJ1-2
CDR3aa: CASSFDRGRDYEQYF; CDR3nt: TGCGCCAGCAGCTTTGACAGGGGTCGGGACTACGAGCAGTACTTC; abundance: few; d_gene: TRBD1; v_gene: TRBV5-1; j_gene: TRBJ2-7
CDR3aa: CASSPSGRETQYF; CDR3nt: TGTGCCAGCTCACCATCGGGACGGGAGACCCAGTACTTC; abundance: NA; d_gene: NA; v_gene: TRBV18; j_gene: TRBJ2-5
CDR3aa: CASSLALDSRYEQYF; CDR3nt: TGTGCCAGCAGCTTGGCCCTCGACAGTCGCTACGAGCAGTACTTC; abundance: few; d_gene: NA; v_gene: TRBV5-6; j_gene: TRBJ2-7
CDR3aa: CASSLSGPNNYEQYF; CDR3nt: TGTGCCAGCAGTCTAAGCGGGCCAAACAACTACGAGCAGTACTTC; abundance: NA; d_gene: NA; v_gene: TRBV27; j_gene: TRBJ2-7
CDR3aa: CSVETPTDTQYF; CDR3nt: TGCAGCGTTGAGACCCCCACAGATACGCAGTATTTT; abundance: many; d_gene: NA; v_gene: TRBV29-1; j_gene: TRBJ2-3
CDR3aa: CASSLRPRYNEQFF; CDR3nt: TGTGCCAGCAGCTTAAGACCACGCTACAATGAGCAGTTCTTC; abundance: NA; d_gene: NA; v_gene: TRBV7-3; j_gene: TRBJ2-1
CDR3aa: CASGLLQDSGKFF; CDR3nt: TGTGCTAGTGGTTTGCTCCAGGACAGCGGCAAGTTCTTC; abundance: few; d_gene: NA; v_gene: TRBV12-5; j_gene: TRBJ2-1
CDR3aa: CASSPIDGSTGELFF; CDR3nt: TGTGCCAGCTCACCAATCGACGGAAGCACCGGGGAGCTGTTTTTT; abundance: NA; d_gene: NA; v_gene: TRBV18; j_gene: TRBJ2-2
CDR3aa: CASSYGVGGDTIYF; CDR3nt: TGTGCCAGCAGTTACGGCGTAGGTGGTGACACCATATATTTT; abundance: few; d_gene: NA; v_gene: TRBV6-5; j_gene: TRBJ1-3
CDR3aa: CASSPGPGKLFF; CDR3nt: TGTGCCAGCTCACCGGGCCCTGGGAAACTGTTTTTT; abundance: NA; d_gene: NA; v_gene: TRBV18; j_gene: TRBJ1-4
CDR3aa: CASSHGPVSNQPQHF; CDR3nt: TGTGCCAGCAGTCACGGGCCAGTTAGCAATCAGCCCCAGCATTTT; abundance: few; d_gene: NA; v_gene: TRBV28; j_gene: TRBJ1-5
CDR3aa: CASSGGLNEKLFF; CDR3nt: TGTGCCAGCAGCGGGGGGCTGAATGAAAAACTGTTTTTT; abundance: NA; d_gene: NA; v_gene: TRBV12-3/TRBV12-4; j_gene: TRBJ1-4
CDR3aa: CSASNQRPNTGELFF; CDR3nt: TGCAGTGCTAGTAACCAGCGGCCGAACACCGGGGAGCTGTTTTTT; abundance: many; d_gene: NA; v_gene: TRBV20-1; j_gene: TRBJ2-2
CDR3aa: CASSLNSGTPLTDTQYF; CDR3nt: TGTGCCAGCAGTTTGAATTCCGGGACCCCACTCACAGATACGCAGTATTTT; abundance: NA; d_gene: NA; v_gene: TRBV27; j_gene: TRBJ2-3
CDR3aa: CATSRDLATYNEQFF; CDR3nt: TGTGCCACCAGCAGAGATTTGGCTACCTACAATGAGCAGTTCTTC; abundance: few; d_gene: NA; v_gene: TRBV15; j_gene: TRBJ2-1
CDR3aa: CASSPFEGYTF; CDR3nt: TGTGCCAGCAGTCCTTTTGAAGGCTACACCTTC; abundance: few; d_gene: NA; v_gene: TRBV6-6; j_gene: TRBJ1-2
CDR3aa: CASSLVVAAQETQYF; CDR3nt: TGCGCCAGCAGCTTGGTGGTAGCGGCGCAAGAGACCCAGTACTTC; abundance: NA; d_gene: NA; v_gene: TRBV5-1; j_gene: TRBJ2-5
CDR3aa: CASSLDMSIYNEQFF; CDR3nt: TGCGCCAGCAGCTTGGATATGTCTATCTACAATGAGCAGTTCTTC; abundance: many; d_gene: NA; v_gene: TRBV5-1; j_gene: TRBJ2-1
CDR3aa: CASSKAEVGEQYF; CDR3nt: TGTGCCAGCAGCAAAGCGGAGGTCGGCGAGCAGTACTTC; abundance: few; d_gene: NA; v_gene: TRBV7-3; j_gene: TRBJ2-7
CDR3aa: CASSLELAGGRTGELFF; CDR3nt: TGTGCCAGCAGTTTAGAACTAGCGGGAGGTCGGACCGGGGAGCTGTTTTTT; abundance: NA; d_gene: TRBD2; v_gene: TRBV28; j_gene: TRBJ2-2